The 16 T cell receptor beta chains presented below share a single source sample, sequenced in a study of T cell repertoires in cytomegalovirus infection. TCRdb reprocessed the reads with MiXCR, giving one entry per CDR3 protein. The sample carries about 310,000 distinct CDR3 sequences, about a sixth recorded once. The sample taken for sequencing was PBMCs. These receptors originate from a human donor in good health (CMV status not recorded). Some clones in this sample may be carry-over from other donors' samples.

This clonotype was seen many times. The chain uses TRBV2 and TRBJ2-3; D is unclear. The germline V gene has CDR1 SNHLY and CDR2 FYNNEI. V was trimmed by 7 bases and J by 4 bases, leaving 15 bases between them. The CDR3 has 14 amino acids. CDR3 DNA: TGTGCCAGCAACCTCTTTGACGGTTCAGATACGCAGTATTTT. It yields the protein CASNLFDGSDTQYF.

This clonotype was counted a few times. V and J are TRBV5-1 and TRBJ1-1; D might be TRBD1 (6 bases). There are 14 residues in the CDR3. The germline gives CDR1 SGHRS, CDR2 YFSETQ. With 4 bases removed from V and 7 bases from J, the gap between germline ends came to 17 bases. CDR3 residues: CASSEDSASGEAFF. The CDR3 bases are TGCGCCAGCAGCGAGGACAGCGCCTCGGGTGAAGCTTTCTTT.

V gene TRBV6-5 combines with J gene TRBJ1-1, with D unresolved. CDR1 and CDR2 from the germline V gene are MNHEY and SVGAGI. The CDR3 is 13 amino acids. Trimming cost V 4 bases and J 2 bases, with 8 bases left between them. The CDR3 nucleotides read TGTGCCAGCAGTTGGAAGGACAACACTGAAGCTTTCTTT. It codes for CASSWKDNTEAFF.

A few counts support this clonotype. This rearrangement joins TRBV28 to TRBJ1-1; tentative D call: TRBD1 (6 bases). The CDR3 runs to 15 residues. Trimming removed 4 bases at V and 1 base at J, with 13 bases between. CDR1 and CDR2 (germline): MDHEN, SYDVKM. The CDR3, as DNA: TGTGCCAGCAGTTCCCTGACAGGTCAGAACACTGAAGCTTTCTTT. Translation: CASSSLTGQNTEAFF.

In this sample, this clonotype turned up many times. The chain couples TRBV7-2 to TRBJ1-1; D is undetermined. This CDR3 comprises 14 residues. Deletions cut 5 bases from V and 5 bases from J, with 15 bases between. Germline-derived CDR1 and CDR2 are SGHTA and FQGNSA. CDR3 DNA sequence: TGTGCCAGCAGCCGGGGATTTTTAGGGACTGAAGCTTTCTTT. It yields the protein CASSRGFLGTEAFF.

The V call is TRBV7-2, the J call TRBJ1-4; D gene unclear. The CDR3 contains 18 residues. The germline V gene encodes CDR1 SGHTA and CDR2 FQGNSA. Trimming removed 2 bases from V and 4 bases from J, with 20 bases in between. CDR3 sequence: CASSLRRTLNGVNEKLFF. In nucleotides, the CDR3 is TGTGCCAGCAGCTTACGTCGCACACTGAATGGGGTTAATGAAAAACTGTTTTTT.

The chain is built from TRBV6-5 and TRBJ2-7, with 10 bases that match TRBD1. CDR1 MNHEY and CDR2 SVGAGI come from the germline V gene. The CDR3 is 19 residues long. The trim removed 5 bases at V and 4 bases at J, leaving 20 bases unmatched. The CDR3 spells CASSPGQGGRSGRMYEQYF. The CDR3 DNA reads as TGTGCCAGCAGTCCAGGACAGGGGGGAAGATCAGGGCGTATGTACGAGCAGTACTTC.

A word on this clonotype: A much larger clone differs by one base, so this may be a read error. The chain carries TRBV6-1 and TRBJ1-2; 9 bases line up with TRBD1. Germline V gene lookup returns CDR1 MNHNS and CDR2 SASEGT. V trimming: 5 bases; J trimming: 4 bases; junction bases outside the gene matches: 2. CDR3 length: 13 residues. CDR3 coding DNA: TGTGCCAGCAGTATGGACAGGGGCTATGGCTACACCTTC. Its translation is CASSMDRGYGYTF.

This clonotype appeared many times. The rearrangement uses TRBV19 and TRBJ1-3; D gene unclear. Germline values: CDR1 LNHDA, CDR2 SQIVND (reference sequence). The V end lost 7 bases, the J end lost 8 bases, and 21 bases lay between the germline ends. The CDR3 sequence is 15 residues long. The CDR3 region has the DNA TGTGCCAGTAACCAACGGCTGGAGGTCTGGGACACCATATATTTT. This gives the protein CASNQRLEVWDTIYF.

V usage is TRBV20-1 and J usage is TRBJ1-1, with D uncertain. V was trimmed by 0 bases and J by 3 bases, leaving 11 bases between them. The CDR3 loop spans 14 amino acids. Germline CDR1 DFQATT, CDR2 SNEGSKA (reference sequence). CDR3 sequence reads: CSARDRVGYTEAFF. The CDR3 bases are TGCAGTGCTAGAGATCGGGTGGGCTACACTGAAGCTTTCTTT.

This chain uses TRBV2 with TRBJ1-2; D gene uncertain. V dropped 4 bases and J dropped 4 bases, with 13 bases sitting between them. The CDR3 totals 14 residues. Germline CDR1 reads SNHLY; CDR2 reads FYNNEI. DNA for the CDR3: TGTGCCAGCAGTGTGCGGGTAGTCGGCTATGGCTACACCTTC. Amino acids: CASSVRVVGYGYTF.

The chain links TRBV20-1 to TRBJ1-1; D not certain. V was shortened by 2 bases and J by 2 bases, with 9 bases between the two germline ends. CDR1 is DFQATT, CDR2 SNEGSKA, per germline (reference sequence). This CDR3 has 13 amino acids. The CDR3 DNA reads TGCAGTGCTAGAACTCAGGCAAACACTGAAGCTTTCTTT. This translates into CSARTQANTEAFF.

The rearrangement uses TRBV24-1 and TRBJ1-2; D uncertain. CDR1 KGHDR and CDR2 SFDVKD come from the germline V gene. V was pared by 2 bases and J by 3 bases, with 12 bases between. The CDR3 sequence is 15 residues long. The CDR3 sequence: CATSDSLERDYGYTF. DNA for the CDR3: TGTGCCACCAGTGATTCCCTTGAAAGGGACTATGGCTACACCTTC.

In this sample, this clonotype turned up a few times. The rearrangement links TRBV2 to TRBJ1-1; TRBD1 is a possible D gene (5 bases). Germline CDR1 reads SNHLY; CDR2 reads FYNNEI. V lost 8 bases and J lost 1, with 20 bases in between. The CDR3 runs 16 residues. The CDR3 spells CASYPQGLGGNTEAFF. CDR3 DNA sequence: TGTGCCAGCTACCCCCAGGGATTGGGAGGGAACACTGAAGCTTTCTTT.

This clonotype has ten or more counts. The V and J genes are TRBV12-3 or TRBV12-4 and TRBJ1-2, with 8 bases aligning to TRBD1. CDR3 length equals 14 residues. V shed 6 bases and J 4 bases; nucleotides not matched to a gene: 7. The CDR3 region has the DNA TGTGCCAGCAGATCGACAGGGGCTGGCTATGGCTACACCTTC. Translated: CASRSTGAGYGYTF.

This clonotype was observed at least ten times. This chain links TRBV6-1 with TRBJ2-1, with TRBD1 identical over 9 bases. J was trimmed by 9 bases and V by 5 bases; bases with no gene match: 8. The V gene's germline CDR1 is MNHNS and CDR2 SASEGT. This CDR3 is built from 14 residues. The CDR3 DNA follows: TGTGCCAGCAGTAGGGGGGACAGGGTGGTTGAGCAGTTCTTC. Residues: CASSRGDRVVEQFF.